This T cell receptor beta chain was identified during a study of cytomegalovirus exposure and HLA in healthy donors. Notes on the study in general: Versus the approximately 670-donor mean, an Asian-associated ancestry cluster reportedly showed fewer N-insertions in a later analysis. Earlier results showed most TCR beta V segments being productive about 87% or about 30% of the time.

13 Jbeta primers and 60 Vbeta primers were used for the PCR. The assay was immunoSEQ multiplex PCR, and TCRdb's table has in-frame clones only and misses some. Of approximately 140,000 clones listed, 78% were seen once; the top ten hold less than 3.5%. This clone was counted only a few times. Its antigen is not identified. Likely unrecorded immune exposures existed in these nominally healthy donors. The receptor's source is a male donor in good health and CMV-seronegative. Sequencing used PBMCs.

The CDR3 sequence: CASSYAWEGSYEQYF. The CDR3 bases are TGTGCCAGCAGTTACGCGTGGGAGGGCTCCTACGAGCAGTACTTC. The chain recombines TRBV6-5 with TRBJ2-7; 7 bases fit TRBD2. The V gene end was trimmed by 2 bases and the J gene end by 0 bases; junction bases not matched to a gene: 4. Germline CDR1 MNHEY, CDR2 SVGAGI. This CDR3 has 15 residues.